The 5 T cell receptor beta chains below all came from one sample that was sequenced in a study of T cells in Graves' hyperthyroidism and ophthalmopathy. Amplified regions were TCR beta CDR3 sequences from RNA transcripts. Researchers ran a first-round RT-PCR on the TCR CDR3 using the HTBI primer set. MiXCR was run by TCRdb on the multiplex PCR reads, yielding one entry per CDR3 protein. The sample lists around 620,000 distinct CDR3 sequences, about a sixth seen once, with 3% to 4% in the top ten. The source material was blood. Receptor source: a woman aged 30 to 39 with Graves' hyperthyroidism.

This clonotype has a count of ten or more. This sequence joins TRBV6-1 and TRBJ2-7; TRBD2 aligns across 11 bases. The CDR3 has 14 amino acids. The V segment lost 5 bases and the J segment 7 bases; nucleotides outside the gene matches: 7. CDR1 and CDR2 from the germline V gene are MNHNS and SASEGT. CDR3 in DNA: TGTGCCAGCAGTTACGGGCTAGCGGGAGGAGAGCAGTACTTC. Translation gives CASSYGLAGGEQYF.

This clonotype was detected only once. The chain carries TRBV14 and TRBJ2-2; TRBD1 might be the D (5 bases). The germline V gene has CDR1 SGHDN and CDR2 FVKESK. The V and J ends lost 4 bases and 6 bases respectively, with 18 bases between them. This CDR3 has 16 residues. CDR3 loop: CASSLNPQGAAGELFF. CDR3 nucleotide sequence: TGTGCCAGCAGCCTAAATCCGCAGGGTGCGGCCGGGGAGCTGTTTTTT.

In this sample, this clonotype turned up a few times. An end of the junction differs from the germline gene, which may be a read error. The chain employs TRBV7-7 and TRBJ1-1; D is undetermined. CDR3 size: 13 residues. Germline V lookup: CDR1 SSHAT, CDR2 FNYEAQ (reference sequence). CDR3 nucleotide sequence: TGTGCTAGCAGCTTAGAGGAGGGCAGTGAAGCTTTCTTT. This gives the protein CASSLEEGSEAFF.

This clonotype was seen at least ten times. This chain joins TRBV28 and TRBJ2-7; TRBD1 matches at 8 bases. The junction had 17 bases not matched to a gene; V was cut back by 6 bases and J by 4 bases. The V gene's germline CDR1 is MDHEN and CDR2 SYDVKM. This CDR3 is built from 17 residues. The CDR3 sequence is CASRPPPSWDRRYEQYF. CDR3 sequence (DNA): TGTGCCAGCAGGCCCCCGCCTTCTTGGGACAGGAGATACGAGCAGTACTTC.

Written as DNA, the CDR3 is TGCGCCAGCAGTATGCTAGCGGGAACCTACAATGAGCAGTTCTTC. This encodes CASSMLAGTYNEQFF. The rearrangement links TRBV10-1 to TRBJ2-1; the match to TRBD2 covers 9 bases. There are 15 residues in the CDR3. Trimming removed 5 bases from V and 2 bases from J; junction bases left unmatched: 4. Germline values: CDR1 WNHNN, CDR2 SYGVQD (reference sequence).